A selection of T cell receptor beta chains follows, all from one sample in a study of metastatic and nonmetastatic thyroid tumors. TCRdb re-processed the PCR reads through MiXCR. Of around 4,800 clones in the sample, 28% are singletons; the top ten hold approximately 17%. The specimen sequenced was adjacent normal tissue. The origin of the receptors is a female donor with papillary thyroid cancer or a benign thyroid nodule (not recorded which). Some clones in this sample may be carry-over from other donors' samples. CDR3s include the opening cysteine and the closing phenylalanine or tryptophan.

V: TRBV6-1
J: TRBJ2-7
CDR3: CASTNGTDPYEQYF

V: TRBV7-9
J: TRBJ2-3
CDR3: CASSLGSSSGSREYTQYF

V: TRBV6-4
J: TRBJ1-1
CDR3: CASSYRSTEAFF

V: TRBV5-1
J: TRBJ2-7
CDR3: CASSLGTGPLSYEQYF

V: TRBV6-5
J: TRBJ2-1
CDR3: CASSYSSGNEQFF

V: TRBV24-1
J: TRBJ2-2
CDR3: CATRLGTGELFF

V: TRBV12-3/TRBV12-4
J: TRBJ1-5
CDR3: CASRLLDRGNQPQHF

V: TRBV28
J: TRBJ1-2
CDR3: CASRFPWGSGYGYTF

V: TRBV27
J: TRBJ1-1
CDR3: CASSGTGGWVNTEAFF

V: TRBV24-1
J: TRBJ2-7
CDR3: CATSDWDRNEQYF